The TCR beta chain described here comes from a study of long-term antiretroviral therapy in people with HIV. Points from the study as a whole: Upon ART, diversity increased but remained lower than transplant donor controls. Compared with controls, HIV repertoires showed narrower CDR3 length ranges.

In its sample, this clone ranks as medium-sized. What it recognizes is unknown. Researchers ran immunoSEQ v3.0 at survey level. Clones were read by immunoSEQ multiplex PCR, and TCRdb kept only the in-frame ones, dropping some. The sample has 20,000 to 30,000 clones; roughly 83% are singletons. This CDR3 region has 15 residues. CDR1 and CDR2 from the germline V gene are SNHLY and FYNNEI. Trimming pared 6 bases from V and 5 bases from J, leaving 19 bases between. This TCR was sampled from a man aged 30 to 45 with HIV. Sequences were derived from unsorted PBMCs, sampled 0.7 years before starting antiretroviral therapy. V gene TRBV2 combines with J gene TRBJ2-5; tentative D call: TRBD1 (6 bases). CDR3 sequence (DNA): TGTGCCAGCAGCCCAACCCAGGGGTCGGGGGAGACCCAGTACTTC. Its translation is CASSPTQGSGETQYF.